This T cell receptor beta chain appears in the sequencing data of a study of chemoradiotherapy in HPV16-positive cancers. Germline V CDR1 and CDR2: LNHDA, SQIVND (reference sequence). The CDR3 runs 14 residues. The germline V and J ends were trimmed by 3 bases and 4 bases, with 10 bases remaining between them. Samples were taken several times over chemoradiotherapy. The method was immunoSEQ multiplex PCR; TCRdb's version includes in-frame clones alone and lacks a portion of them. The table has some 25,000 clones, approximately 94% seen once. J is TRBJ1-5 and V is TRBV19; D remains ambiguous. The TCR originated in a human donor with HPV-associated anogenital cancer. Specimen collection occurred from a patient who underwent chemoradiotherapy. The CDR3 sequence is CASSIEGSNQPQHF. DNA for the CDR3: TGTGCCAGTAGTATTGAGGGCAGTAATCAGCCCCAGCATTTT.